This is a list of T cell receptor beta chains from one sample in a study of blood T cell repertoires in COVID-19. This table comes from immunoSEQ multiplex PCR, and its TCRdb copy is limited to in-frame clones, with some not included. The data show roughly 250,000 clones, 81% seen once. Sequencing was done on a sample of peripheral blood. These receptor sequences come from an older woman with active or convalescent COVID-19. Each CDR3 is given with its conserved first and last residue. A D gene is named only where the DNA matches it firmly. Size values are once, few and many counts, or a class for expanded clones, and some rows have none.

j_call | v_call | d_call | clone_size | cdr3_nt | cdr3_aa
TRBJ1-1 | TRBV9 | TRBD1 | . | TGTGCCAGCAGCGGACGGGACAGGGTTTCTGAAGCTTTCTTT | CASSGRDRVSEAFF
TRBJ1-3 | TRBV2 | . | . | TGTGCCAGCAGTGTTCGACAGTCTGGAAACACCATATATTTT | CASSVRQSGNTIYF
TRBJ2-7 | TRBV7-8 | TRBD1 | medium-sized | TGTGCCAGCAGCAAGGACAGGGCTCTATCCGAGCAGTACTTC | CASSKDRALSEQYF
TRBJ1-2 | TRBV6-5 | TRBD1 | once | TGTGCCAGCAGGCCAGGGGGGTTGGGTGGCTACACCTTC | CASRPGGLGGYTF
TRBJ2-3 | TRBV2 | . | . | TGTGCCAGTGCGGAAGGGGAGGGCACAGATACGCAGTATTTT | CASAEGEGTDTQYF
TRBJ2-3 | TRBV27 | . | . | TGTGCCAGCAGTTCCCGACTCCAGGGAGGCGCAGATACGCAGTATTTT | CASSSRLQGGADTQYF
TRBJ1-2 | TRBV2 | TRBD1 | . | TGTGCCAGGGACAGGCTTACTAACTATGGCTACACCTTC | CARDRLTNYGYTF
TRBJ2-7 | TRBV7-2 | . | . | TGTGCCAGCAGCTTGACAGCCCACTACGAGCAGTACTTC | CASSLTAHYEQYF
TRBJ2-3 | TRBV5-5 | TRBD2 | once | TGTGCCAGCAGCTTCGAACTAGCGACAGATACGCAGTATTTT | CASSFELATDTQYF
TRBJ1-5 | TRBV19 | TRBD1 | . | TGTGCCAGTAGTATGGGACAGGGGCGGTATCAGCCCCAGCATTTT | CASSMGQGRYQPQHF
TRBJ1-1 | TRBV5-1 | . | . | TGCGCCAGCAGCTTCCAGGGAACTGAAGCTTTCTTT | CASSFQGTEAFF
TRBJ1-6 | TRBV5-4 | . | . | TGTGCCAGCAGCTTGGGGCCAGGGTCTAATTCACCCCTCCACTTT | CASSLGPGSNSPLHF
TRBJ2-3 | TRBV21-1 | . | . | TGTGCCAGCAAGTTCCTAACTAGCGGGAGCTGGGGGGAGACCACAGATACGCAGTATTTT | CASKFLTSGSWGETTDTQYF
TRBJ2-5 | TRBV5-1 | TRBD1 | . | TGCGCCAGCAGCTTGTCGGACAGGGTGGTGGAGACCCAGTACTTC | CASSLSDRVVETQYF
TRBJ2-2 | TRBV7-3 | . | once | TGTGCCAGCAGCTTACCCCCAGGGGCGGGCGGGGAGCTGTTTTTT | CASSLPPGAGGELFF
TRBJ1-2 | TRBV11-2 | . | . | TGTGCCAGCAGCCGAGCATTGGATGGCTACACCTTC | CASSRALDGYTF
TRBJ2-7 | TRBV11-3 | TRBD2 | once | TGTGCCAGCAGCTTATCCCGGACTAGCGGGGGGTACTACGAGCAGTACTTC | CASSLSRTSGGYYEQYF
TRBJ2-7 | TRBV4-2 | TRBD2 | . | TGTGCCAGCAGCCAAGGAGTAGCGGGGGGGGGCTACGAGCAGTACTTC | CASSQGVAGGGYEQYF